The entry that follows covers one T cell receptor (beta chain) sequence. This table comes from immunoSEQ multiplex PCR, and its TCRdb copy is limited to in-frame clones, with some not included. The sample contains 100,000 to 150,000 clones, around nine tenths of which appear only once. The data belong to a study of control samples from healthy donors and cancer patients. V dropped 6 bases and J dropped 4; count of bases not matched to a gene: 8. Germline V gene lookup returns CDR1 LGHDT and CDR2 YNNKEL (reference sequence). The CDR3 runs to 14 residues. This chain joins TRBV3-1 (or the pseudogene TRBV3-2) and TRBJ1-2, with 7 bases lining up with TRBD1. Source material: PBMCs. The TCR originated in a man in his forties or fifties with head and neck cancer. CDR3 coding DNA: TGTGCCAGCAGTATACAGGGGCAGAGCTATGGCTACACCTTC. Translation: CASSIQGQSYGYTF.